The present T cell receptor (beta chain) was sequenced within a study of blood T cell repertoires in COVID-19. Study in general: Acute and convalescent COVID-19 specimens originated in the United States, Italy and Spain. PBMCs, B-cell-depleted T cells, or T cells provided the cDNA or gDNA that made up the material.

Seattle-derived patients entered the study during active infection and were followed longitudinally. In the source study's methods: It was from reference gene primer amplification that nucleated cell counts were estimated. Clones were sequenced by immunoSEQ multiplex PCR, and TCRdb holds only the in-frame ones, with some missing. V and J calls and clone size follow that table, whereas D and trimming were derived from the DNA. The sample lists around 60,000 clones; just under 75% were seen once. Per germline, CDR1 LGHNT and CDR2 FRNRAP. The CDR3 consists of 16 residues. A word on this clone: Sequence at one end of the junction differs from germline and may be a read error.

This TCR derives from a woman between 65 and 79 years old with COVID-19, enrolled during active disease. Sequencing used peripheral blood. The chain is built from TRBV12-5 and TRBJ2-1; 10 nucleotides agree with TRBD1. CDR3 sequence (DNA): TGTGCTAGTGGTTTGGCCCACGGGACAGGGGACAACGAGCAGTTCTTC. Protein: CASGLAHGTGDNEQFF.